This T cell receptor beta chain was profiled in a study of blood T cell repertoires in COVID-19. Here immunoSEQ multiplex PCR was the method, and the copy in TCRdb shows in-frame clones only, minus some. The table lists roughly 57,000 clones, roughly nine tenths of them singletons. V was pared by 2 bases and J by 11 bases, with 8 bases of the junction left unmatched. Germline values: CDR1 LGHNT, CDR2 FRNRAP. This CDR3 contains 15 residues. The chain combines TRBV12-5 with TRBJ1-4; 10 positions match TRBD1. Sequencing used peripheral blood. This sequence was found in a human donor in a cohort sampled during active COVID-19. CDR3 in amino acids: CASGLFRDRGGKLFF. CDR3 bases: TGTGCTAGTGGTTTGTTCCGGGACAGGGGCGGTAAACTGTTTTTT.